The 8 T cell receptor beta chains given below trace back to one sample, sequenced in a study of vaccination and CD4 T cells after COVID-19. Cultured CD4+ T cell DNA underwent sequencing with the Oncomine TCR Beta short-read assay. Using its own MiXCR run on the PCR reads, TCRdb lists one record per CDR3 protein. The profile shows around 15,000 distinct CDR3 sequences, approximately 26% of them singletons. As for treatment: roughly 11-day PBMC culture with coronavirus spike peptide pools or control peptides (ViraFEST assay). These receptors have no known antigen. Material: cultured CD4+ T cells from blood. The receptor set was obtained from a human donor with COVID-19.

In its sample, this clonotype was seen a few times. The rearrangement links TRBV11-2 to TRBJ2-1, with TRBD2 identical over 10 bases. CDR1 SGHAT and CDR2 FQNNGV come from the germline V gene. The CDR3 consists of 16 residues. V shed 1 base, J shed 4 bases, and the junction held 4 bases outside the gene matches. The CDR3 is CASSLATSGEYNEQFF. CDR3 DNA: TGTGCCAGCAGCTTAGCCACTAGCGGGGAATACAATGAGCAGTTCTTC.

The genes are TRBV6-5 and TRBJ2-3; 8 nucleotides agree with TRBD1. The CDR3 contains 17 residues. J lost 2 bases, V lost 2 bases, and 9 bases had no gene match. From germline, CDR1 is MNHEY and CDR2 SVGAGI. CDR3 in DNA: TGTGCCAGCAGTTACCTACGGGGGACAGGTATCACAGATACGCAGTATTTT. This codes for CASSYLRGTGITDTQYF.

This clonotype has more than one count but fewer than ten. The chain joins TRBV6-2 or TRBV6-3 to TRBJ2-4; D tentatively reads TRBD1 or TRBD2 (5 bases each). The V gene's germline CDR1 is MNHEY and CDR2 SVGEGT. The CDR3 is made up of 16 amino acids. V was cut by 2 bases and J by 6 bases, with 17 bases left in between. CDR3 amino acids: CASSYPFGGGGNIQYF. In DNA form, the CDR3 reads TGTGCCAGCAGTTACCCTTTTGGGGGTGGGGGAAACATTCAGTACTTC.

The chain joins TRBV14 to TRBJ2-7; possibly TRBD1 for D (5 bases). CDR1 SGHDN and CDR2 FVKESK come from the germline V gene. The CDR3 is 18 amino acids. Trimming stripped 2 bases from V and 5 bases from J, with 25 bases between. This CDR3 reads CASSQRTIKVTGVHEQYF. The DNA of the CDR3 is TGTGCCAGCAGCCAAAGGACGATAAAAGTCACAGGCGTCCACGAGCAGTACTTC.

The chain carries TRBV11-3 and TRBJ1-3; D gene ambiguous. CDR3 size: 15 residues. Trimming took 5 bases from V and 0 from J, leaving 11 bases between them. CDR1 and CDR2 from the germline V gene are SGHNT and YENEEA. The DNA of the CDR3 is TGTGCCAGCAGCGTAAGGACGGACTCTGGAAACACCATATATTTT. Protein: CASSVRTDSGNTIYF.

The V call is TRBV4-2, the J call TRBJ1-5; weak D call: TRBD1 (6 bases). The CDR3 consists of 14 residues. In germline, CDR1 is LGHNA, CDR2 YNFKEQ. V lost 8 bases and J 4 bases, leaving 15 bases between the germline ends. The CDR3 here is CASAGGGANQPQHF. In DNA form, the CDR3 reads TGTGCCAGCGCGGGCGGGGGGGCAAATCAGCCCCAGCATTTT.

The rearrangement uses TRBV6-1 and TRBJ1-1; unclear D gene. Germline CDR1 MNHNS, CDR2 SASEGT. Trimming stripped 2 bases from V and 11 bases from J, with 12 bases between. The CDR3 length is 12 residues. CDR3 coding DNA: TGTGCCAGCAGTGAAAGTGGGCTGAGCGCTTTCTTT. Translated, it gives CASSESGLSAFF.

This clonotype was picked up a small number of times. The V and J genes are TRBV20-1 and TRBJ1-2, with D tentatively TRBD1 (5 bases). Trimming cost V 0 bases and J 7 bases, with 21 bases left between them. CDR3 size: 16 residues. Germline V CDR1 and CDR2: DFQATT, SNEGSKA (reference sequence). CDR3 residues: CSARDSLGWGGGGYTF. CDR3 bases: TGCAGTGCTAGAGATAGTTTGGGTTGGGGGGGAGGTGGCTACACCTTC.